This entry lists 8 T cell receptor beta chains sequenced from one sample in a study of blood T cell repertoires in COVID-19. Assay: immunoSEQ multiplex PCR; the TCRdb copy retains only in-frame clones and omits some. The sample carries around 270,000 clones, about 83% recorded once. Sequencing was done on a sample of peripheral blood. The source is a woman in her forties who had recovered from COVID-19.

The genes are TRBV15 and TRBJ2-1; D remains ambiguous. CDR3 length equals 13 residues. The V and J ends lost 5 bases and 6 bases respectively, with 11 bases between them. The germline V gene encodes CDR1 LNHNV and CDR2 YYDKDF (reference sequence). CDR3 residues: CATSPRQANEQFF. The CDR3 bases are TGTGCCACCAGCCCCCGACAAGCCAATGAGCAGTTCTTC.

The chain recombines TRBV28 with TRBJ2-5, with D possibly TRBD1 on 5 matching bases. The V end was cut by 6 bases, the J end by 2 bases, with 7 bases between. The germline CDR1 and CDR2 sequences are MDHEN and SYDVKM. The CDR3 is 12 amino acids. CDR3 sequence: CASSSGQETQYF. DNA of the CDR3: TGTGCCAGCAGCTCAGGGCAAGAGACCCAGTACTTC.

A single count supports this clone. The V call is TRBV4-1, the J call TRBJ2-2; no definite D call. V shed 2 bases and J shed 3 bases, with 4 bases lying between them. The CDR3 extends over 13 amino acids. Germline V gene data show CDR1 as MGHRA and CDR2 as YSYEKL. The CDR3 DNA follows: TGCGCCAGCAGCCAAACTTACACCGGGGAGCTGTTTTTT. Protein sequence: CASSQTYTGELFF.

The CDR3 DNA is TGTGCCAGCAGCTTGGGGGAGGGCACCGGGGAGCTGTTTTTT. Translation: CASSLGEGTGELFF. The chain employs TRBV5-6 and TRBJ2-2; 7 bases are a match to TRBD2. V dropped 0 bases and J dropped 4; count of bases not matched to a gene: 0. CDR3 length: 14 amino acids. Germline-derived CDR1 and CDR2 are SGHDT and YYEEEE.

V is TRBV30 and J is TRBJ1-2; 8 bases agree with TRBD1. There are 14 residues in the CDR3. The junction had 7 bases not matched to a gene; V was cut back by 3 bases and J by 4 bases. Germline CDR1 GTSNPN, CDR2 SVGIG (reference sequence). This CDR3 is CAWRGQGPSYGYTF. The CDR3 bases are TGTGCCTGGAGAGGACAGGGACCCTCCTATGGCTACACCTTC. The complete variable domain, with remaining parts taken from reference TRBV30 and TRBJ1-2, reads SQTIHQWPATLVQPVGSPLSLECTVEGTSNPNLYWYRQAAGRGLQLLFYSVGIGQISSEVPQNLSASRPQDRQFILSSKKLLLSDSGFYLCAWRGQGPSYGYTFGSGTRLTVV.

This rearrangement joins TRBV6-5 to TRBJ1-3, with 7 positions matching TRBD1. J gave up 3 bases and V 2 bases, and 4 bases lay outside the gene matches. In germline, CDR1 is MNHEY, CDR2 SVGAGI. The CDR3 covers 15 residues. CDR3 protein: CASSYEGARGNTIYF. The CDR3 nucleotides read TGTGCCAGCAGTTACGAGGGGGCGCGTGGAAACACCATATATTTT.

The chain links TRBV6-1 to TRBJ1-2, with D possibly being TRBD1 (6 bases). CDR1 is MNHNS, CDR2 SASEGT, per germline. The CDR3 is 15 residues long. V was shortened by 1 base and J by 0 bases, with 9 bases between the two germline ends. The CDR3 reads CASSEVGGPNYGYTF. The CDR3 DNA follows: TGTGCCAGCAGTGAAGTCGGGGGGCCTAACTATGGCTACACCTTC.

The rearrangement uses TRBV7-9 and TRBJ2-5; 7 bases fit TRBD2. CDR1 and CDR2 from the germline V gene are SEHNR and FQNEAQ (reference sequence). The CDR3 totals 15 residues. V lost 4 bases and J lost 0; bases outside the gene matches: 5. As DNA, the CDR3 is TGTGCCAGCAGCTCAGACGGGGGGTACCAAGAGACCCAGTACTTC. Translating it yields CASSSDGGYQETQYF.